The clone carrying this T cell receptor beta chain was detected ten times or more. UMIs and a universal primer site were added when TCR cDNA was made by 5'RACE template switching. A single record per CDR3 protein comes from TCRdb applying MiXCR to the 5' RACE reads. Of 300,000 or so distinct CDR3 sequences in the sample, 3.5% to 4.5% are singletons; the top ten hold approximately 25%. The sample is drawn from a study of T cells after yellow fever vaccination. Overall study context: Where fractions had low cell numbers, libraries were prepared from them with the SMART-Seq v4 Ultra Low Input RNA kit.

This CDR3 spans 13 amino acids. V was shortened by 7 bases and J by 6 bases, with 10 bases between the two germline ends. The source is a man between 18 and 29 years old who received the YFV17D yellow fever vaccine. Sequenced here: PBMCs, sampled 5 days after the yellow fever booster vaccination. The chain carries TRBV12-3 or TRBV12-4 and TRBJ1-6; the D is unclear. CDR3 DNA: TGTGCCAGCACCCGGACGGCTAATTCACCCCTCCACTTT. Residues: CASTRTANSPLHF.